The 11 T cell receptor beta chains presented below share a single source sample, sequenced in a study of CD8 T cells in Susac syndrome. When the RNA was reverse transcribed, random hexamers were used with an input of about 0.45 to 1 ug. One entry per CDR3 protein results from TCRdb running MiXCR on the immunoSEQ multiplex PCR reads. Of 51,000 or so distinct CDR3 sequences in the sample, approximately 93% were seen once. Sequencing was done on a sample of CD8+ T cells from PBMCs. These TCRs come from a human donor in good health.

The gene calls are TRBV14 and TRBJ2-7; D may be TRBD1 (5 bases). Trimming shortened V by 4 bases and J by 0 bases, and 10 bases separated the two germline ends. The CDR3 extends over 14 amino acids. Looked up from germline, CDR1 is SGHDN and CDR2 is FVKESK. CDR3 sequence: CASSPYRLSYEQYF. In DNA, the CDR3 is TGTGCCAGCAGCCCTTACAGGCTCTCCTACGAGCAGTACTTC.

The CDR3 is CASSLAGLAGRNEQFF. CDR3 nucleotides: TGTGCCAGCAGCTTAGCAGGCCTAGCGGGCCGCAATGAGCAGTTCTTC. The chain joins TRBV7-9 to TRBJ2-1, with 8 bases lining up with TRBD2. This CDR3 contains 16 residues. Germline values: CDR1 SEHNR, CDR2 FQNEAQ (reference sequence). Unmatched junction bases numbered 7, after V lost 0 bases and J lost 6 bases.

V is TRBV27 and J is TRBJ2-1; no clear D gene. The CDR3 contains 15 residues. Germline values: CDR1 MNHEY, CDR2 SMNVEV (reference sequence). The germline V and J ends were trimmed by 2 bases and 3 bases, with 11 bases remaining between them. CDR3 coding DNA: TGTGCCAGCAGTTTACGGATAACCCTCTACAATGAGCAGTTCTTC. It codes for CASSLRITLYNEQFF.

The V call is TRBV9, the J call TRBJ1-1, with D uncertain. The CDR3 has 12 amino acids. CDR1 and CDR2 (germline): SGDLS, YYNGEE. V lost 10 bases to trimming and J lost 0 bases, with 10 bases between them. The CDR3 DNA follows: TGTGCCTCTAAACCGGTGAACACTGAAGCTTTCTTT. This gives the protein CASKPVNTEAFF.

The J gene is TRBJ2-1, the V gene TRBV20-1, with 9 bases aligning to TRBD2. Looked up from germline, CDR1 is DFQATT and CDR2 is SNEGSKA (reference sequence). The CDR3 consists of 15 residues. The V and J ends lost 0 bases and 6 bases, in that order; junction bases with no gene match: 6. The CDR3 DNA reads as TGCAGTGCTAGAGATGGGCTAGCGGGACGCAATGAGCAGTTCTTC. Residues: CSARDGLAGRNEQFF.

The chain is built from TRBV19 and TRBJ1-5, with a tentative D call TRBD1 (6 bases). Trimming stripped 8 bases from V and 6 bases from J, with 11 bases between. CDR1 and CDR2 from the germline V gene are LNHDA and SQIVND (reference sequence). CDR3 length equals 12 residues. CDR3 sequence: CASGRGIQPQHF. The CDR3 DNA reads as TGTGCCAGTGGCAGGGGAATTCAGCCCCAGCATTTT. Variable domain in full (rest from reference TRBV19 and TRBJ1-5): DGGITQSPKYLFRKEGQNVTLSCEQNLNHDAMYWYRQDPGQGLRLIYYSQIVNDFQKGDIAEGYSVSREKKESFPLTVTSAQKNPTAFYLCASGRGIQPQHFGDGTRLSIL.

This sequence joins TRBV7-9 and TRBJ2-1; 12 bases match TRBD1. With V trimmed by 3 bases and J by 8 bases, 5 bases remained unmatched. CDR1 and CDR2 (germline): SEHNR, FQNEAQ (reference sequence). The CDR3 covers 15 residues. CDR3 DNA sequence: TGTGCCAGCAGCTTTAGCGGGACAGGGGGCGATGAGCAGTTCTTC. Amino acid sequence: CASSFSGTGGDEQFF. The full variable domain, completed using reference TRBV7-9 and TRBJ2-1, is DTGVSQNPRHKITKRGQNVTFRCDPISEHNRLYWYRQTLGQGPEFLTYFQNEAQLEKSRLLSDRFSAERPKGSFSTLEIQRTEQGDSAMYLCASSFSGTGGDEQFFGPGTRLTVL.

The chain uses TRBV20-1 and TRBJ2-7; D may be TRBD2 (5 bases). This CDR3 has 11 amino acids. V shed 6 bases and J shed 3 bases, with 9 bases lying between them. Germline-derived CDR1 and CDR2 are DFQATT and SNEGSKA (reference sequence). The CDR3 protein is CSAKSGYEQYF. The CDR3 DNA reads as TGCAGTGCAAAGAGCGGCTACGAGCAGTACTTC.

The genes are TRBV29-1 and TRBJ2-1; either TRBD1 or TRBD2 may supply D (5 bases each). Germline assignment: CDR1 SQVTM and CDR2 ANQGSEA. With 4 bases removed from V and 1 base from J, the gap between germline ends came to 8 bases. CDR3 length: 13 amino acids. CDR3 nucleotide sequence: TGCAGCGTTGGGGGGATGTCCTACAATGAGCAGTTCTTC. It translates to CSVGGMSYNEQFF.

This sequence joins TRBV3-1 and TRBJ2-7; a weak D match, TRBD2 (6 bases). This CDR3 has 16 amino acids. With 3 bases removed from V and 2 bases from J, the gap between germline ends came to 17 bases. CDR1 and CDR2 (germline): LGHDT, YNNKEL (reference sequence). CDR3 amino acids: CASSQGLGVRTYEQYF. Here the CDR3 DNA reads TGTGCCAGCAGCCAGGGACTGGGGGTAAGGACCTACGAGCAGTACTTC.

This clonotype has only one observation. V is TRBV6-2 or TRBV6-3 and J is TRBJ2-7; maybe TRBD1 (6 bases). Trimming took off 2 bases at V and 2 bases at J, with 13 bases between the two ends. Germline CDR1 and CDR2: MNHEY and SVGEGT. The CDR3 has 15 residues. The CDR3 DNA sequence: TGTGCCAGCAGTTACCCTGGGGGCCGGCCCTACGAGCAGTACTTC. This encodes CASSYPGGRPYEQYF.